Listed below are T cell receptor beta chains from one sample, sequenced in a study of T cell responses to AZD1222 COVID-19 vaccine. Produced via immunoSEQ multiplex PCR; TCRdb's table is partial and in-frame only. Here the sample spans around 160,000 clones, 94% being singletons. The input for sequencing was peripheral blood, taken on day 0 of AZD1222 vaccination. These receptors were obtained from an adult in good health. Both conserved end residues are part of each CDR3. Each record gives: V gene, D gene, J gene, clone size, CDR3 DNA, CDR3 protein. The D gene is left open where the match is weak. Size is stated for part of the rows, as once, few or many counts, or as a class when the clone is expanded.

V: TRBV30
D: .
J: TRBJ2-1
size: .
DNA: TGTGCCTGGAGCGTTCCGGGACTCCATTATTCTGAGCAGTTCTTC
CDR3: CAWSVPGLHYSEQFF

V: TRBV27
D: TRBD2
J: TRBJ2-2
size: .
DNA: TGTGCCAGCAGTCCGACTAGCGGGTGGGCCGGGGAGCTGTTTTTT
CDR3: CASSPTSGWAGELFF

V: TRBV24-1
D: TRBD1
J: TRBJ1-2
size: .
DNA: TGTGCCGCCTCCCGGGACAGCTATGGCTACACCTTC
CDR3: CAASRDSYGYTF

V: TRBV28
D: .
J: TRBJ1-5
size: .
DNA: TGTGCCAGCATTCGGGCAGGGTGGGTTGTTGCGAACAATCAGCCCCAGCATTTT
CDR3: CASIRAGWVVANNQPQHF

V: TRBV15
D: TRBD1
J: TRBJ1-1
size: .
DNA: TGTGCCACCAGCAGGGTTCGTAACAGGGGCGCTGAAGCTTTCTTT
CDR3: CATSRVRNRGAEAFF

V: TRBV5-4
D: .
J: TRBJ2-3
size: .
DNA: TGTGCCAGCAGCCTCTTCCCCGGGACAGATACGCAGTATTTT
CDR3: CASSLFPGTDTQYF

V: TRBV21-1
D: .
J: TRBJ1-5
size: .
DNA: TGTGCCAGCAAGGGGGGGATTGATCAGCCCCAGCATTTT
CDR3: CASKGGIDQPQHF

V: TRBV5-1
D: .
J: TRBJ1-3
size: .
DNA: TGCGCCAGCAGCTTGGCCGGCTCTGGAAACACCATATATTTT
CDR3: CASSLAGSGNTIYF

V: TRBV14
D: .
J: TRBJ2-1
size: .
DNA: TGTGCCAGCAGCCAAGGTGTCCGCCCCCTACAGTTCTTC
CDR3: CASSQGVRPLQFF

V: TRBV3-1/TRBV3-2
D: .
J: TRBJ1-2
size: .
DNA: TGTGCCAGCAGCCAAATTTCCGGGGGCGGCTATGGCTACACCTTC
CDR3: CASSQISGGGYGYTF

V: TRBV28
D: .
J: TRBJ2-2
size: .
DNA: TGTGCCAGCACCCTTTCGGGGTACGATAGTGAGCTGTTTTTT
CDR3: CASTLSGYDSELFF

V: TRBV5-1
D: .
J: TRBJ2-7
size: .
DNA: TGCGCCAGCAGCTCGACAGCCCCCTACGAGCAGTACTTC
CDR3: CASSSTAPYEQYF

V: TRBV9
D: TRBD1
J: TRBJ1-1
size: .
DNA: TGTGCCAGCAGCCAATGGGACAGGCCAATGAACACTGAAGCTTTCTTT
CDR3: CASSQWDRPMNTEAFF

V: TRBV28
D: .
J: TRBJ1-6
size: .
DNA: TGTGCCGTTGGCCCTTCACCCCTCCACTTT
CDR3: CAVGPSPLHF

V: TRBV7-9
D: .
J: TRBJ1-4
size: .
DNA: TGTGCCAGCAGCTCCCGGACAGTTGCCAAAGAAAAACTGTTTTTT
CDR3: CASSSRTVAKEKLFF

V: TRBV19
D: .
J: TRBJ1-1
size: .
DNA: TGTGCCAGTAGGGAGGGGGGAGGTAAGAATGAAGCTTTCTTT
CDR3: CASREGGGKNEAFF

V: TRBV7-9
D: TRBD1
J: TRBJ2-7
size: .
DNA: TGTGCCAGCAGCTTAAAAGGGGGCGGCTACGAGCAGTACTTC
CDR3: CASSLKGGGYEQYF

V: TRBV7-9
D: .
J: TRBJ1-4
size: .
DNA: TGTGCCAGCAGCTTACTTGTGACAGATACTAATGAAAAACTGTTTTTT
CDR3: CASSLLVTDTNEKLFF

V: TRBV27
D: .
J: TRBJ1-4
size: .
DNA: TGTGCCAGCAGTTTCGGGGGCCTCCGTAATGAAAAACTGTTTTTT
CDR3: CASSFGGLRNEKLFF

V: TRBV5-4
D: .
J: TRBJ2-7
size: .
DNA: TGTGCCAGCAGCCCGCAGCCGAACCCTAGCTCCTACGAGCAGTACTTC
CDR3: CASSPQPNPSSYEQYF

V: TRBV6-5
D: TRBD1
J: TRBJ2-3
size: .
DNA: TGTGCCAGCACGGGACAGGGGAGGGATACGCAGTATTTT
CDR3: CASTGQGRDTQYF

V: TRBV28
D: TRBD1
J: TRBJ1-2
size: .
DNA: TGTGCCAGCAGTTCTGAGCAGGGGGGGACGGGCTATGGCTACACCTTC
CDR3: CASSSEQGGTGYGYTF

V: TRBV6-5
D: .
J: TRBJ1-1
size: .
DNA: TGTGCCAGCAGTAATTCCCTCGGAACCGAAGCTTTCTTT
CDR3: CASSNSLGTEAFF

V: TRBV27
D: TRBD1
J: TRBJ1-2
size: .
DNA: TGTGCCAGCAGAAGGACAGGGCCCAGAGCTAACTATGGCTACACCTTC
CDR3: CASRRTGPRANYGYTF

V: TRBV28
D: .
J: TRBJ1-6
size: few
DNA: TGTGCCAGCAGTTTATCCGGAGGAGGGAATTCACCCCTCCACTTT
CDR3: CASSLSGGGNSPLHF

V: TRBV28
D: TRBD2
J: TRBJ2-7
size: .
DNA: TGTGCCAGCTCTAGCGGATCACCCTACGAGCAGTACTTC
CDR3: CASSSGSPYEQYF

V: TRBV5-1
D: .
J: TRBJ2-1
size: .
DNA: TGCGCCAGCAGCTTGGCAGCGGGCCCAGATCACGAGCAGTTCTTC
CDR3: CASSLAAGPDHEQFF

V: TRBV10-3
D: TRBD1
J: TRBJ1-6
size: .
DNA: TGTGCCATCAGCGAAACAATCACAGGGGGACCCCTCCACTTT
CDR3: CAISETITGGPLHF